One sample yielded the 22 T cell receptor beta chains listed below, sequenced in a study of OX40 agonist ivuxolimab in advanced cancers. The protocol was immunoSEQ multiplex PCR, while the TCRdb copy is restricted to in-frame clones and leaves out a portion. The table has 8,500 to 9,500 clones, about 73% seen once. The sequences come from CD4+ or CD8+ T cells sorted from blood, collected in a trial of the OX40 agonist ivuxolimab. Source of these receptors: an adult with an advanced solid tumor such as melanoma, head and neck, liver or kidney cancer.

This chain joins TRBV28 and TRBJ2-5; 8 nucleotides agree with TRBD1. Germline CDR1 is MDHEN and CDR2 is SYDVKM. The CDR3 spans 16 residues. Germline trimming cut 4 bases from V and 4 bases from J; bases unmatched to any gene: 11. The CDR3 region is CASSSRGQGARETQYF. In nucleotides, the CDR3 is TGTGCCAGCAGTTCGAGAGGACAGGGAGCGCGAGAGACCCAGTACTTC.

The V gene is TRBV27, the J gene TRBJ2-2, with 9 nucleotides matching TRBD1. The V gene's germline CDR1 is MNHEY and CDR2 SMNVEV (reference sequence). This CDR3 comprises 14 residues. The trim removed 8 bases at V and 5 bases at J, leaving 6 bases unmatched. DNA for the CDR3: TGTGCCAGCGGAACAGGGGGCGATACCGGGGAGCTGTTTTTT. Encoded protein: CASGTGGDTGELFF.

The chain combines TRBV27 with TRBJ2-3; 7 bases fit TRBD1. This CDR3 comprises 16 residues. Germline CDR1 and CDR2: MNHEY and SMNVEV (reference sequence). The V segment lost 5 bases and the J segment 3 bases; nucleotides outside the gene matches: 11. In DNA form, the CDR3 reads TGTGCCAGCAGTCCCCAAATGACAGGGCCAACAGATACGCAGTATTTT. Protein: CASSPQMTGPTDTQYF.

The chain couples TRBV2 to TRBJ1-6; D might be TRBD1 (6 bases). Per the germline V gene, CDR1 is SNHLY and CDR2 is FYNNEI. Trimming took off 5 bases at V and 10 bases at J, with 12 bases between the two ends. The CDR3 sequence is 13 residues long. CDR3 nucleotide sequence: TGTGCCAGCAGTCCCAACCAGGGGTCACCCCTCCACTTT. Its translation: CASSPNQGSPLHF.

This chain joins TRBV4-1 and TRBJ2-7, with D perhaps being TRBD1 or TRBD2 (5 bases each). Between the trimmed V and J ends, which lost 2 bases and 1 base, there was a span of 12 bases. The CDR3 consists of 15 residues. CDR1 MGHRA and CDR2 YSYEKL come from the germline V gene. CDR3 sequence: CASSQLGAVSYEQYF. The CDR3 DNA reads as TGCGCCAGCAGCCAACTCGGGGCAGTTTCCTACGAGCAGTACTTC.

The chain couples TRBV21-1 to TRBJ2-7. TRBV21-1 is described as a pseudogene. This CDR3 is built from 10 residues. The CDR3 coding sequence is TGTGCCACCCCTGGCTATAAGCAGTACTTC. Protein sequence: CATPGYKQYF.

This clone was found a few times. CDR3 protein: CASSLALIAGNEQFF. The CDR3 nucleotides are TGTGCCAGCAGCTTGGCTCTCATAGCGGGGAATGAGCAGTTCTTC. V usage is TRBV5-6 and J usage is TRBJ2-1, with 8 bases identical to TRBD2. V lost 0 bases, J lost 7 bases, and 6 bases stayed unmatched. CDR1 is SGHDT and CDR2 is YYEEEE in the germline V gene. The CDR3 is 15 residues long.

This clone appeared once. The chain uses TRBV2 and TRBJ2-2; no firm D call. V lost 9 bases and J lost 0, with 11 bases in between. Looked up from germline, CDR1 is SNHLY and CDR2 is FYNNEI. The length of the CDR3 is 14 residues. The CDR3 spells CARKEDANTGELFF. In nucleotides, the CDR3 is TGTGCCAGAAAAGAGGACGCGAACACCGGGGAGCTGTTTTTT. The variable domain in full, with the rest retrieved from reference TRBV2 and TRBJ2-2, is EPEVTQTPSHQVTQMGQEVILRCVPISNHLYFYWYRQILGQKVEFLVSFYNNEISEKSEIFDDQFSVERPDGSNFTLKIRSTKLEDSAMYFCARKEDANTGELFFGEGSRLTVL.

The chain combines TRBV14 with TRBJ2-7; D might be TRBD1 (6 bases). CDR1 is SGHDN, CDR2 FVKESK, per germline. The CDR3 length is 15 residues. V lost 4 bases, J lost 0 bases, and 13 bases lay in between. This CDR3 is CASSPGQRSSYEQYF. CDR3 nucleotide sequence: TGTGCCAGCAGCCCTGGACAGAGAAGCTCCTACGAGCAGTACTTC.

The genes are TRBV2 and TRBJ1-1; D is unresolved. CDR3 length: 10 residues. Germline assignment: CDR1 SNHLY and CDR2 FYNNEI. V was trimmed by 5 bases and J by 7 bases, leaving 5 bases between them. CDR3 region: CASSIGEAFF. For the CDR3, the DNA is TGTGCCAGCAGTATTGGTGAAGCTTTCTTT.

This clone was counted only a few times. CDR3 nucleotides: TGTGCCAGCACCCCGGACAGGACCTTTTCACCCCTCCACTTT. Translating it yields CASTPDRTFSPLHF. The chain joins TRBV13 to TRBJ1-6; 7 nucleotides agree with TRBD1. V shed 7 bases, J shed 9 bases, and the junction held 9 bases outside the gene matches. CDR3 length: 14 amino acids. Germline CDR1 is PRHDT and CDR2 is FYEKMQ (reference sequence).

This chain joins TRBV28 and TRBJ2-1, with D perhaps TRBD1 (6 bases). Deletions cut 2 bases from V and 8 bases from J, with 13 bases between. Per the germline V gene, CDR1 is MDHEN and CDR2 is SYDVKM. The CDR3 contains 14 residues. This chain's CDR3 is CASSLRNRVDEQFF. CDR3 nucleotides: TGTGCCAGCAGTTTACGGAACAGGGTCGATGAGCAGTTCTTC.

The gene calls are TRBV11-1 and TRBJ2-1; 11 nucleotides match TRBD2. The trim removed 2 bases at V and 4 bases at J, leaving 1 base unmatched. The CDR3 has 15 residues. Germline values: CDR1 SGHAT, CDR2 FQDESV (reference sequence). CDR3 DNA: TGTGCCAGCAGCTTATGGACTAGCGGGTACAATGAGCAGTTCTTC. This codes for CASSLWTSGYNEQFF.

CDR3 DNA: TGTGCCAGCAGCTTGGAAATCTCTGATACGCAGTATTTT. The encoded protein is CASSLEISDTQYF. This chain connects TRBV5-6 to TRBJ2-3, with D hard to call. V dropped 0 bases and J dropped 6 bases, with 8 bases sitting between them. This CDR3 region has 13 residues. Germline lookup yields CDR1 SGHDT and CDR2 YYEEEE.

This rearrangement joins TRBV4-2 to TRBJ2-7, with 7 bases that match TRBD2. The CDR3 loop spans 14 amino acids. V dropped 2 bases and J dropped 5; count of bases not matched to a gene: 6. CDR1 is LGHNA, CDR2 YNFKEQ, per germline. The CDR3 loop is CASSQMTSTNEQYF. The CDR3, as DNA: TGTGCCAGCAGCCAAATGACTAGCACCAACGAGCAGTACTTC.

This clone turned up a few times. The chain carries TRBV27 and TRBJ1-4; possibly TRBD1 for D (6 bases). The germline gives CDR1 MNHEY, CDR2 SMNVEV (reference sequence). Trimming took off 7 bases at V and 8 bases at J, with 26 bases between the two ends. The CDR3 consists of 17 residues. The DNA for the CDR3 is TGTGCCAGCAATCTCACCGGGGGGGGGCAGGGGTACGAAAAACTGTTTTTT. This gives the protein CASNLTGGGQGYEKLFF.

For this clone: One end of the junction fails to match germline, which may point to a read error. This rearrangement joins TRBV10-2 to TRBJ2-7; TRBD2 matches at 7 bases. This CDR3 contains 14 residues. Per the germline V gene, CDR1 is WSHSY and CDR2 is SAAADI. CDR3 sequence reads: CASSEASGGSPYRF. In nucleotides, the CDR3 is TGCGCCAGCAGTGAGGCTAGCGGAGGTTCCCCTTATAGGTTC.

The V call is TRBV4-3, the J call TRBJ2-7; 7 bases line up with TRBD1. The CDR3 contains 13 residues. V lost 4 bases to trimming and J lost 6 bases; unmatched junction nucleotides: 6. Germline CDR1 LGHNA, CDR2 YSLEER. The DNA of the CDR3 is TGCGCCAGCAGCCTCGCGACAGGGTCCGAGCAGTACTTC. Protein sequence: CASSLATGSEQYF.

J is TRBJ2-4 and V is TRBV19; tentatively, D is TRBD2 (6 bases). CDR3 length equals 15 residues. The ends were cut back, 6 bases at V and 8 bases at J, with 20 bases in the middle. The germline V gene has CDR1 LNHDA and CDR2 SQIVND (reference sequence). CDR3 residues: CASSPRDSPSDIQYF. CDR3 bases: TGTGCCAGTAGCCCCCGGGACTCCCCGTCGGACATTCAGTACTTC. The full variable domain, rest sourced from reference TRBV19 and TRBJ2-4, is DGGITQSPKYLFRKEGQNVTLSCEQNLNHDAMYWYRQDPGQGLRLIYYSQIVNDFQKGDIAEGYSVSREKKESFPLTVTSAQKNPTAFYLCASSPRDSPSDIQYFGAGTRLSVL.

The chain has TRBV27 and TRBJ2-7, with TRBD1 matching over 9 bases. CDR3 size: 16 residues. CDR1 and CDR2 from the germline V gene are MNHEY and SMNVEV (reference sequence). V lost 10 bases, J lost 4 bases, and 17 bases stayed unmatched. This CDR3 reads CATLGVLGTGQYEQYF. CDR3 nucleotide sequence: TGTGCCACCTTAGGGGTCCTCGGGACAGGGCAGTACGAGCAGTACTTC.

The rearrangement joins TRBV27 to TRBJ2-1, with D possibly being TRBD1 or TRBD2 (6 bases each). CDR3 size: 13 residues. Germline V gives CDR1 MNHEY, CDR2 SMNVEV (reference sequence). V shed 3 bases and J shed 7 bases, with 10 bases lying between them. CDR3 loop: CASSFRRGNEQFF. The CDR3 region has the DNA TGTGCCAGCAGTTTTAGGAGGGGGAATGAGCAGTTCTTC.

As DNA, the CDR3 is TGTGCCAGCAGCTGGACCGGGAACAATGAGCAGTTCTTC. Translating gives CASSWTGNNEQFF. V and J are TRBV7-3 and TRBJ2-1, with D perhaps TRBD2 (5 bases). The CDR3 contains 13 residues. Trimming shortened V by 4 bases and J by 5 bases, and 9 bases separated the two germline ends. The germline V gene encodes CDR1 SGHTA and CDR2 FQGTGA.